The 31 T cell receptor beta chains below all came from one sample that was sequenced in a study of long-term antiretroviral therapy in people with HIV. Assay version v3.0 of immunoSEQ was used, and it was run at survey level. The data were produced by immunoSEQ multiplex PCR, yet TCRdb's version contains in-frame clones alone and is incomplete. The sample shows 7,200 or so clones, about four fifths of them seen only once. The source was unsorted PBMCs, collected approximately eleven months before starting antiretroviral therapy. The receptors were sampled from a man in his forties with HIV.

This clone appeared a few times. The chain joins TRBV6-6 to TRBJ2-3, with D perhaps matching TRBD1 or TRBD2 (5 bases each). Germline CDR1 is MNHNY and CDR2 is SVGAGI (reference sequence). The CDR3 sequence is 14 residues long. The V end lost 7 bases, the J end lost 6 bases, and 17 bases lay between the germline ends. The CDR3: CASKSEGSADTQYF. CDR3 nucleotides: TGTGCCAGCAAAAGCGAGGGGTCTGCCGATACGCAGTATTTT.

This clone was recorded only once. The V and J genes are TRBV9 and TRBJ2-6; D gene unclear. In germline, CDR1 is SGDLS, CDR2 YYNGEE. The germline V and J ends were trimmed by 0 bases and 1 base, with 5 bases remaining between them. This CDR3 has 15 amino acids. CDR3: CASSVASSGANVLTF. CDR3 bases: TGTGCCAGCAGCGTAGCGAGTTCTGGGGCCAACGTCCTGACTTTC.

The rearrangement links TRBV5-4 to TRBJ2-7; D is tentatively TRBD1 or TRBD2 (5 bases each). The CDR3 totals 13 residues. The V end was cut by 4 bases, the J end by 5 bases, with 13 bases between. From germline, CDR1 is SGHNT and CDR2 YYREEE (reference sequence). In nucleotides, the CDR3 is TGTGCCAGCAGCCCACTACCGGGACACGAGCAGTACTTC. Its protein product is CASSPLPGHEQYF.

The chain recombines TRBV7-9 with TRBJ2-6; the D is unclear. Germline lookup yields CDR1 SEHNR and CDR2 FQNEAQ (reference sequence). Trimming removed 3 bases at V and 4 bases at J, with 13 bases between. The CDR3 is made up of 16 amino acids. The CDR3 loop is CASSFNMRAGANVLTF. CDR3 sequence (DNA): TGTGCCAGCAGCTTTAACATGCGAGCCGGGGCCAACGTCCTGACTTTC.

CDR3 residues: CASSKTETYEQYF. Written as DNA, the CDR3 is TGCGCCAGCAGCAAGACAGAAACCTACGAGCAGTACTTC. The rearrangement uses TRBV4-1 and TRBJ2-7; D is possibly TRBD1 (5 bases). Trimming took off 5 bases at V and 2 bases at J, with 10 bases between the two ends. CDR1 and CDR2 (germline): MGHRA, YSYEKL. This CDR3 has 13 amino acids.

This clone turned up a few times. The CDR3 DNA sequence: TGTGCCAGTAGCCTGACAGGGAATGAGCAGTTCTTC. Translation: CASSLTGNEQFF. The rearrangement joins TRBV19 to TRBJ2-1; 7 bases fit TRBD1. The CDR3 sequence is 12 residues long. Trimming took 6 bases from V and 7 from J; bases not matched to a gene: 3. Germline V lookup: CDR1 LNHDA, CDR2 SQIVND (reference sequence).

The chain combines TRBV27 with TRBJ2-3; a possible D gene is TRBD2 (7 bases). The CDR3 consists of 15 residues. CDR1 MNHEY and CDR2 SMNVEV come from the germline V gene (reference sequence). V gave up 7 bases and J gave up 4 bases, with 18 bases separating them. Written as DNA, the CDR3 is TGTGCCAGCAACCCCGTGGGGGGGGCCCCAGATACGCAGTATTTT. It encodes CASNPVGGAPDTQYF.

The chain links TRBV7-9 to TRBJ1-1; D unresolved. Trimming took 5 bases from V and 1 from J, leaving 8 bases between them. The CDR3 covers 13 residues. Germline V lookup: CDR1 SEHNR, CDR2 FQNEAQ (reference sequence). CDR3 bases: TGTGCCAGCAGCCGGGTGCCGAACACTGAAGCTTTCTTT. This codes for CASSRVPNTEAFF.

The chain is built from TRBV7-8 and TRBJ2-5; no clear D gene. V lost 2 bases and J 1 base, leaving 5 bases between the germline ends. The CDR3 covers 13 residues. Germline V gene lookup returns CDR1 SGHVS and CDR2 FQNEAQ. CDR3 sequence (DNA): TGTGCCAGCAGCTTAAGACCCCAAGAGACCCAGTACTTC. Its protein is CASSLRPQETQYF.

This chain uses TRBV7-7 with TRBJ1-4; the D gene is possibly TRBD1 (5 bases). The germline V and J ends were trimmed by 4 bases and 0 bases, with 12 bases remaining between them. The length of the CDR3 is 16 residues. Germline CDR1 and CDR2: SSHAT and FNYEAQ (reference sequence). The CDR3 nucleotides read TGTGCCAGCAGCTCCAATCAGGGCGCAACTAATGAAAAACTGTTTTTT. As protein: CASSSNQGATNEKLFF.

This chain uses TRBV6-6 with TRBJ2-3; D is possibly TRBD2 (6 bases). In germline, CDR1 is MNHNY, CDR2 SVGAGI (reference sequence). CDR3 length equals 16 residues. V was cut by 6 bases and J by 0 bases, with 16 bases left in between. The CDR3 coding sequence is TGTGCCAGCAGCCTTTTTCCGGAGGGGAGCACAGATACGCAGTATTTT. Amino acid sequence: CASSLFPEGSTDTQYF.

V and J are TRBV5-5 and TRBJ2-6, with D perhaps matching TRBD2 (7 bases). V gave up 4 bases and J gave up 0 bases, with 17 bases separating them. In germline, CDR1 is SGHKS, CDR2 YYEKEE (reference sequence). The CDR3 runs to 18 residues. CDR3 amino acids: CASSPLGGDVSGANVLTF. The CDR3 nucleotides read TGTGCCAGCAGCCCTCTAGGGGGGGACGTCTCTGGGGCCAACGTCCTGACTTTC.

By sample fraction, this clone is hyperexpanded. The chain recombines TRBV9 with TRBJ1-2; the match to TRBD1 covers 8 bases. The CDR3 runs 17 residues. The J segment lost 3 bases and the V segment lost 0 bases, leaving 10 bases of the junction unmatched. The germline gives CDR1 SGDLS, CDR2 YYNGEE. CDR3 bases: TGTGCCAGCAGCGTAGAGGCAGGGGGCGCCGGCTACTATGGCTACACCTTC. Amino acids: CASSVEAGGAGYYGYTF.

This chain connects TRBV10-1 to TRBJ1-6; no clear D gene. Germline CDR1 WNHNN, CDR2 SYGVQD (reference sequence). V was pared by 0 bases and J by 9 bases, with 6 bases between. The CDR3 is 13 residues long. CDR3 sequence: CASSESTGSPLHF. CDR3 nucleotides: TGCGCCAGCAGTGAGTCGACCGGTTCACCCCTCCACTTT.

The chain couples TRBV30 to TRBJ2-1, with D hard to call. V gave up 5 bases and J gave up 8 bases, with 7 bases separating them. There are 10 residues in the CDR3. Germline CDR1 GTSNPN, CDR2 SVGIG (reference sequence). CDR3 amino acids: CAWGFDEQFF. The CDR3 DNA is TGTGCCTGGGGTTTCGATGAGCAGTTCTTC.

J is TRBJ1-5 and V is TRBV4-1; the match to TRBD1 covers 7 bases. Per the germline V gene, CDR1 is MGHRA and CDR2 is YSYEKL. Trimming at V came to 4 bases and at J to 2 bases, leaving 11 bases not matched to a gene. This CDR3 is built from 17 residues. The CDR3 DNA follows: TGCGCCAGCAGCCGAGTCGGACAGGCGTGGGGCAATCAGCCCCAGCATTTT. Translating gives CASSRVGQAWGNQPQHF.

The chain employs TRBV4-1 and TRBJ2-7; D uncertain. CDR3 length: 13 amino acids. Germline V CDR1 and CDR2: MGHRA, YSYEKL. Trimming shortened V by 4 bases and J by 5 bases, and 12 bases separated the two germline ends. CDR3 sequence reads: CASSPNPGHEQYF. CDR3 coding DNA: TGCGCCAGCAGCCCCAACCCGGGCCACGAGCAGTACTTC.

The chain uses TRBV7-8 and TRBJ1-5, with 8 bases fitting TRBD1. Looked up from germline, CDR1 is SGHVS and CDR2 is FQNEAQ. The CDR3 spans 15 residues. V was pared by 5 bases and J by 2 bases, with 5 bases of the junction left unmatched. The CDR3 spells CASSPDRARNQPQHF. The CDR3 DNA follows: TGTGCCAGCAGCCCGGACAGGGCCCGCAATCAGCCCCAGCATTTT.

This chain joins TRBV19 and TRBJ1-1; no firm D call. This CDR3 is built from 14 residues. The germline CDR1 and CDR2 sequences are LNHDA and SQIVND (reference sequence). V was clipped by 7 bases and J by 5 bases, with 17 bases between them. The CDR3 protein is CASIAWAPATEAFF. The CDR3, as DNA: TGTGCCAGTATCGCCTGGGCTCCTGCTACTGAAGCTTTCTTT. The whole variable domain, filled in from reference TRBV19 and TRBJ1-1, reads DGGITQSPKYLFRKEGQNVTLSCEQNLNHDAMYWYRQDPGQGLRLIYYSQIVNDFQKGDIAEGYSVSREKKESFPLTVTSAQKNPTAFYLCASIAWAPATEAFFGQGTRLTVV.

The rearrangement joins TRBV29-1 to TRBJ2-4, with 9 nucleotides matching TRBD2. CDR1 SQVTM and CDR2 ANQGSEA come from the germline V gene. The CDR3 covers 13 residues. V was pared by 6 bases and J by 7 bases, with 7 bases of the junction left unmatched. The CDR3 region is CSVAGGDWNIQYF. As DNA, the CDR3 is TGCAGCGTCGCGGGGGGGGACTGGAACATTCAGTACTTC. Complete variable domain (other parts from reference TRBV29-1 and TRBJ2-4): SAVISQKPSRDICQRGTSLTIQCQVDSQVTMMFWYRQQPGQSLTLIATANQGSEATYESGFVIDKFPISRPNLTFSTLTVSNMSPEDSSIYLCSVAGGDWNIQYFGAGTRLSVL.

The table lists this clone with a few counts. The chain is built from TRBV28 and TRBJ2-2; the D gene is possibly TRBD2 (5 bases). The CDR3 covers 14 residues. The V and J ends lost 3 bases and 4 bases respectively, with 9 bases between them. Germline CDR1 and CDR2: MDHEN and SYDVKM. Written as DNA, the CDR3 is TGTGCCAGCAGTTTTTGGGAGTTCACCGGGGAGCTGTTTTTT. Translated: CASSFWEFTGELFF.

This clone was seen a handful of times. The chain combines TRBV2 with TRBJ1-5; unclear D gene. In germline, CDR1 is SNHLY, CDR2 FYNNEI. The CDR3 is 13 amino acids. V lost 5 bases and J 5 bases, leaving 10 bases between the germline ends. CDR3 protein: CASSIGMDQPQHF. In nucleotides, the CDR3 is TGTGCCAGCAGTATAGGGATGGATCAGCCCCAGCATTTT.

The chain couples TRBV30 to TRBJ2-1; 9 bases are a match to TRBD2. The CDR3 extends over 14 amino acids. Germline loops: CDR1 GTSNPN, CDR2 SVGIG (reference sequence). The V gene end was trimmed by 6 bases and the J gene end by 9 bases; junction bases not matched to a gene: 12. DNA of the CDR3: TGTGCCTGCCCCCCCGATAGCGGGGGAGGTGAGCAGTTCTTC. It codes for CACPPDSGGGEQFF. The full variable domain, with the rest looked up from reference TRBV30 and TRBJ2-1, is SQTIHQWPATLVQPVGSPLSLECTVEGTSNPNLYWYRQAAGRGLQLLFYSVGIGQISSEVPQNLSASRPQDRQFILSSKKLLLSDSGFYLCACPPDSGGGEQFFGPGTRLTVL.

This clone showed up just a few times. CDR3 residues: CASNPKRARGGGREQYF. The CDR3, as DNA: TGCGCCAGCAACCCTAAACGGGCGCGGGGGGGCGGAAGAGAGCAGTACTTC. The rearrangement links TRBV10-1 to TRBJ2-7; 9 nucleotides agree with TRBD2. CDR3 length equals 17 residues. CDR1 is WNHNN, CDR2 SYGVQD, per germline (reference sequence). The V gene end was trimmed by 7 bases and the J gene end by 7 bases; junction bases not matched to a gene: 20.

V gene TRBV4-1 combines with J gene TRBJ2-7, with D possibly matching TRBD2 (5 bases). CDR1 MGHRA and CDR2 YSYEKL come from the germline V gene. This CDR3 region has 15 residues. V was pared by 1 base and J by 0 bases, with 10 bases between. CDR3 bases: TGCGCCAGCAGCCAAGTCCCCCGGGGCTCCTACGAGCAGTACTTC. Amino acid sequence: CASSQVPRGSYEQYF.

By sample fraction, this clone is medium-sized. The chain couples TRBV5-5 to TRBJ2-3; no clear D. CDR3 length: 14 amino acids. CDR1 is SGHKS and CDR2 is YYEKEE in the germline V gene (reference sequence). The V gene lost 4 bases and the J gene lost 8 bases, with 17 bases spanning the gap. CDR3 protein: CASSPPVAPTTQYF. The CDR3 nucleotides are TGTGCCAGCAGCCCCCCGGTGGCCCCCACTACGCAGTATTTT.

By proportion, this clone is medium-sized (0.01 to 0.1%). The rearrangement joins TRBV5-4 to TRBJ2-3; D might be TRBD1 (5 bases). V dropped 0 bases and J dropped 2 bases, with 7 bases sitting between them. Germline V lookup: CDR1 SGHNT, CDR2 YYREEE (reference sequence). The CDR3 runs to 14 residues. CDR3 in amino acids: CASSLGQFTDTQYF. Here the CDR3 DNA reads TGTGCCAGCAGCTTGGGACAGTTCACAGATACGCAGTATTTT.

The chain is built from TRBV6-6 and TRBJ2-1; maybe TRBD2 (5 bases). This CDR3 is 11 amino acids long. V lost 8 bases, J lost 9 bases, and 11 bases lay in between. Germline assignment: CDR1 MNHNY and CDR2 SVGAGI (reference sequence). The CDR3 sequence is CASGRGSEQFF. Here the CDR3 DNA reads TGTGCCAGCGGGAGAGGGTCTGAGCAGTTCTTC.

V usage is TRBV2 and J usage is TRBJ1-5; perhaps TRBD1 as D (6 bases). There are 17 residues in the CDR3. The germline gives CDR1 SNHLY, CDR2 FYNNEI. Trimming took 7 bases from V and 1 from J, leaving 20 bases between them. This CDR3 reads CASNEGGKGLSNQPQHF. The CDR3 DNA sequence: TGTGCCAGCAACGAGGGGGGGAAGGGGTTGAGCAATCAGCCCCAGCATTTT.

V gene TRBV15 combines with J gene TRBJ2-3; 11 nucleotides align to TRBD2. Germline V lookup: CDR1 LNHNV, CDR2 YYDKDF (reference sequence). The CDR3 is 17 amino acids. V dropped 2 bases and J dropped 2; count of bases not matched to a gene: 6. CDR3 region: CATSRRGLADYTDTQYF. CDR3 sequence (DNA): TGTGCCACCAGCAGACGGGGACTAGCGGACTACACAGATACGCAGTATTTT.

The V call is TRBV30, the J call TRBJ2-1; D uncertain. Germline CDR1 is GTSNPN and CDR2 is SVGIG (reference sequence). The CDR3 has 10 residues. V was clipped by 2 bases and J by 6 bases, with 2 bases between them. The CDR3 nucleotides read TGTGCCTGGAGTATCAATGAGCAGTTCTTC. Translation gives CAWSINEQFF.